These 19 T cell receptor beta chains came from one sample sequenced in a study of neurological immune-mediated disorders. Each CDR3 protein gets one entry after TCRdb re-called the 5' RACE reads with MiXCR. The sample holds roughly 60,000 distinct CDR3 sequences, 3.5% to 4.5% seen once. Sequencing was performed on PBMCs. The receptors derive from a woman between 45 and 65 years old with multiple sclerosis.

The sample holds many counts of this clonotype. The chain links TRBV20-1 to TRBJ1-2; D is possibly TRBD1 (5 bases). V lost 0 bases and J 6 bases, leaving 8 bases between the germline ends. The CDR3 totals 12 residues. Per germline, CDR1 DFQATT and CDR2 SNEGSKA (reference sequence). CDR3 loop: CSARDRQHGYTF. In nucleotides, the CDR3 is TGCAGTGCTAGAGATCGACAGCATGGCTACACCTTC.

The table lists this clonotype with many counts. The CDR3 DNA reads as TGCGCCAGCAGCTTGGCCGTGGTCGGGAGTACCCCAGATACGCAGTATTTT. Residues: CASSLAVVGSTPDTQYF. The rearrangement uses TRBV5-1 and TRBJ2-3; a weak D match, TRBD2 (6 bases). Germline assignment: CDR1 SGHRS and CDR2 YFSETQ. The CDR3 sequence is 17 residues long. Trimming removed 0 bases at V and 4 bases at J, with 18 bases between.

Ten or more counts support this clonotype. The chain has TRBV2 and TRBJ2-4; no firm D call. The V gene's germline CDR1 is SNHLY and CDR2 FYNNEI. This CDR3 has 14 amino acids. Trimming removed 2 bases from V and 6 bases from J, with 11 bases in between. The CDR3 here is CASSEMRLRNIQYF. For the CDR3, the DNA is TGTGCCAGCAGTGAAATGCGGTTACGAAACATTCAGTACTTC. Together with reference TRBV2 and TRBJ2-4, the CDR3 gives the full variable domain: EPEVTQTPSHQVTQMGQEVILRCVPISNHLYFYWYRQILGQKVEFLVSFYNNEISEKSEIFDDQFSVERPDGSNFTLKIRSTKLEDSAMYFCASSEMRLRNIQYFGAGTRLSVL.

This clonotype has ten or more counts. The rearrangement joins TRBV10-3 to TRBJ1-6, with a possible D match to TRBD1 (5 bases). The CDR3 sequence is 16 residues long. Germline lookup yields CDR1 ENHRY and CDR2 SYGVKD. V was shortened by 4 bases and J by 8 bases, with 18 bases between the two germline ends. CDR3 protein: CAISAGRRLEDSPLHF. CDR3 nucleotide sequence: TGTGCCATCAGTGCGGGACGCCGCCTAGAGGATTCACCCCTCCACTTT.

CDR3 coding DNA: TGTGCCAGCAGCACCGTACCCCAAGAGACCCAGTACTTC. It encodes CASSTVPQETQYF. The chain uses TRBV7-2 and TRBJ2-5; D uncertain. Deletions cut 5 bases from V and 1 base from J, with 8 bases between. Germline values: CDR1 SGHTA, CDR2 FQGNSA. CDR3 length: 13 amino acids.

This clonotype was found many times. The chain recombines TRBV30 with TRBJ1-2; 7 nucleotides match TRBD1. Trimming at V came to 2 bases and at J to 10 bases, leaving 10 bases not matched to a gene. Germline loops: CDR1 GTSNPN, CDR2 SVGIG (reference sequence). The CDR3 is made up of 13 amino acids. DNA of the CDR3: TGTGCCTGGAGTACCGGGACAGCGGGCTTCTACACCTTC. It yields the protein CAWSTGTAGFYTF.

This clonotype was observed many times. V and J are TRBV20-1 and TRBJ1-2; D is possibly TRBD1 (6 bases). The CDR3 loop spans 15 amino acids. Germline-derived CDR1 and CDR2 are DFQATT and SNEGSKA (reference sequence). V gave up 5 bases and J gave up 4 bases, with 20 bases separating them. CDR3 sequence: CSAHLNRRQVYGYTF. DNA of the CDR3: TGCAGTGCTCATCTTAATAGAAGACAGGTCTATGGCTACACCTTC.

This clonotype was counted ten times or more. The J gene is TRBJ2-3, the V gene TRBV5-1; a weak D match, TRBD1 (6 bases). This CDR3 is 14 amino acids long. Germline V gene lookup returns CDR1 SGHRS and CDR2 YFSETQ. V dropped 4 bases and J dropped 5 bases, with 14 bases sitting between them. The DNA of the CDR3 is TGCGCCAGCAGCCGGAGCAGAGGGGGAGATACGCAGTATTTT. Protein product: CASSRSRGGDTQYF.

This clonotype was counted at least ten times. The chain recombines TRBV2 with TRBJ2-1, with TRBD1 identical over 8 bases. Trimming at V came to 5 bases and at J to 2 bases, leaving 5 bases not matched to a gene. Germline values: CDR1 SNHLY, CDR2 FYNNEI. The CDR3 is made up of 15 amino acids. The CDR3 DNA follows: TGTGCCAGCAGTTCCGACAGGGGCCCCTACAATGAGCAGTTCTTC. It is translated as CASSSDRGPYNEQFF.

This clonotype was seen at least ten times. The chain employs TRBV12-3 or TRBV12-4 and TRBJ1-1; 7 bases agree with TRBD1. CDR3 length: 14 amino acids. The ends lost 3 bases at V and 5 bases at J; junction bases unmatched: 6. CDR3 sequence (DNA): TGTGCCAGCAGTTTTTCGTCAGGGGGTACTGAAGCTTTCTTT. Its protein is CASSFSSGGTEAFF.

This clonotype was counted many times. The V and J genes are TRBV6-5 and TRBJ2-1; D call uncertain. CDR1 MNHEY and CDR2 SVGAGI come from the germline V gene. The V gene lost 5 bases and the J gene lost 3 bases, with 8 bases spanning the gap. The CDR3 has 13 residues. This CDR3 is CASSPFIYNEQFF. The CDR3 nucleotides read TGTGCCAGCAGTCCCTTTATCTACAATGAGCAGTTCTTC.

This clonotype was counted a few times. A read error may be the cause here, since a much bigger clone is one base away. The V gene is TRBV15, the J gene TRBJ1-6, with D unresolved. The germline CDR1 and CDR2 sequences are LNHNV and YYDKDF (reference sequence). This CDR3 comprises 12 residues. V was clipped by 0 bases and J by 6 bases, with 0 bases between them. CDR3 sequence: CATSRDNSPLHF. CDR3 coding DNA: TGTGCCACCAGCAGAGATAATTCACCCCTCCACTTT.

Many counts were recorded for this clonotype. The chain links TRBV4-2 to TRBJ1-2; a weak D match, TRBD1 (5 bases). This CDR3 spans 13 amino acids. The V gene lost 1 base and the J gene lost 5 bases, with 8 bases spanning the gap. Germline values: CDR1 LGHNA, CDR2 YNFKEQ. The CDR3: CASSQATEYGYTF. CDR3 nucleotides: TGTGCCAGCAGCCAAGCGACAGAATATGGCTACACCTTC.

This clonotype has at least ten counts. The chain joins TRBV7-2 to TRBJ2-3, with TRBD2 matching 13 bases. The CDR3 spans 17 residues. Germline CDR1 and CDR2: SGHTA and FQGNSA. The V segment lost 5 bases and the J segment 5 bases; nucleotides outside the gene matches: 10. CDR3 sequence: CASSPRTSGSGVDTQYF. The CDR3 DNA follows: TGTGCCAGCAGCCCCCGGACTAGCGGGAGCGGGGTAGATACGCAGTATTTT.

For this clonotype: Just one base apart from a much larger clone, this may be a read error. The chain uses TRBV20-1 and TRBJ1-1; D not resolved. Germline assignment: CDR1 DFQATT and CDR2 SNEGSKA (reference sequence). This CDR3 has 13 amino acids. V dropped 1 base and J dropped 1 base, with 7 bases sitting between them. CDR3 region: CSARARTNTEAFF. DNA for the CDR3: TGCAGTGCTAGAGCCCGCACGAACACTGAAGCTTTCTTT.

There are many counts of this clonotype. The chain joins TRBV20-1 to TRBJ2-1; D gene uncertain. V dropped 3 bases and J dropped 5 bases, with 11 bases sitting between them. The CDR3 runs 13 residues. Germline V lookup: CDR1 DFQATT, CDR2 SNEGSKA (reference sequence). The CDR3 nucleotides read TGCAGTGCTAGGAACGGCTGGAACAATGAGCAGTTCTTC. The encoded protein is CSARNGWNNEQFF.

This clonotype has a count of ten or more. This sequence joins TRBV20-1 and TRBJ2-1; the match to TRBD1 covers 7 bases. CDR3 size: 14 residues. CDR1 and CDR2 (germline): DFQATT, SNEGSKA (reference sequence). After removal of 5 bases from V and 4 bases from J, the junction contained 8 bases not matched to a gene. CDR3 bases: TGCAGTGCTGGTGCGCCGGGACAGTACAATGAGCAGTTCTTC. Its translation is CSAGAPGQYNEQFF.

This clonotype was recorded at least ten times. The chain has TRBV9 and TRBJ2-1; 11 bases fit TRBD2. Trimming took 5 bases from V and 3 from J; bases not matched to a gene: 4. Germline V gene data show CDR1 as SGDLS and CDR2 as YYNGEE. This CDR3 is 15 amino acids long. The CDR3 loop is CASSAGTSGYNEQFF. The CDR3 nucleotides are TGTGCCAGCAGTGCCGGGACTAGCGGCTACAATGAGCAGTTCTTC.

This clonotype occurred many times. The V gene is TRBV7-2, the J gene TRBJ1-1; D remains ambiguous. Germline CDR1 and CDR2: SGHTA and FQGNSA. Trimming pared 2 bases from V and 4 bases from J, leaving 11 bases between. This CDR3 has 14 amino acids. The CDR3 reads CASSLNSRPTEAFF. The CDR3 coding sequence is TGTGCCAGCAGCTTAAACAGCAGACCCACTGAAGCTTTCTTT.